These 30 T cell receptor beta chains came from one sample sequenced in a study of shared clonotypes between healthy human individuals (dated by TCRdb to about 2020). Library preparation employed the immunoSEQ multiplex PCR assay. TCRdb took this table from immuneACCESS and kept in-frame rearrangements with V and J called. Such tables lack part of the clones; where checked against another copy, unresolved V genes explain under half of the gap, and the rest is unexplained. The sample includes about 590,000 clones, with just under 97% observed a single time. The ten largest make up approximately 0.1% of the sample. CD8 naive samples consisted of CD45RO-negative cells that were positively selected for CCR7, yielding a CD45RA+CCR7+ population without TemRA cells. Sequencing used naive CD8+ T cells sorted from blood. The cell subset or site label corresponds to: CD45RA+CCR7+. The receptors here all came from a woman aged 25 to 39 in good health.

The V call is TRBV29-1, the J call TRBJ2-3; D might be TRBD2 (5 bases). CDR1 is SQVTM and CDR2 is ANQGSEA in the germline V gene. The CDR3 totals 14 residues. V lost 3 bases to trimming and J lost 5 bases, with 15 bases between them. The CDR3 DNA sequence: TGCAGCGTTGATAAGGGAGACTCCGGAGATACGCAGTATTTT. Translating it yields CSVDKGDSGDTQYF.

The chain carries TRBV13 and TRBJ2-1; possibly TRBD1 for D (6 bases). This CDR3 contains 15 residues. Germline V gene sequence: CDR1 PRHDT, CDR2 FYEKMQ (reference sequence). The V end lost 6 bases, the J end lost 4 bases, and 16 bases lay between the germline ends. CDR3 loop: CASRHGQLNYNEQFF. DNA of the CDR3: TGTGCCAGCAGACACGGACAGCTCAATTACAATGAGCAGTTCTTC.

The gene calls are TRBV4-1 and TRBJ1-3; tentatively, D is TRBD1 (6 bases). Germline loops: CDR1 MGHRA, CDR2 YSYEKL. Trimming shortened V by 10 bases and J by 0 bases, and 13 bases separated the two germline ends. There are 14 residues in the CDR3. CDR3 in DNA: TGCGCCACCGCGGGACAAAGCTCTGGAAACACCATATATTTT. Protein: CATAGQSSGNTIYF.

The J gene is TRBJ1-5, the V gene TRBV7-3; D remains ambiguous. Germline CDR1 SGHTA, CDR2 FQGTGA. Trimming stripped 5 bases from V and 7 bases from J, with 21 bases between. The CDR3 contains 16 residues. In nucleotides, the CDR3 is TGTGCCAGCAGCCCACCGGGTGAGTCCCCGGGGCAGCCCCAGCATTTT. This sequence encodes CASSPPGESPGQPQHF.

This rearrangement joins TRBV5-4 to TRBJ2-3, with 7 bases matching TRBD1. The V gene end was trimmed by 2 bases and the J gene end by 1 base; junction bases not matched to a gene: 1. The CDR3 spans 14 residues. Germline loops: CDR1 SGHNT, CDR2 YYREEE (reference sequence). Written as DNA, the CDR3 is TGTGCCAGCAGCTTAGGGACAGGCACAGATACGCAGTATTTT. It encodes CASSLGTGTDTQYF.

This chain uses TRBV14 with TRBJ2-7; 9 nucleotides line up with TRBD2. The CDR3 has 16 amino acids. Looked up from germline, CDR1 is SGHDN and CDR2 is FVKESK. Unmatched junction bases numbered 10, after V lost 5 bases and J lost 2 bases. As DNA, the CDR3 is TGTGCCAGCAGCGATGGTGCGCCTAGCGGGACCTACGAGCAGTACTTC. As protein: CASSDGAPSGTYEQYF.

The chain uses TRBV4-1 and TRBJ1-3, with 7 nucleotides matching TRBD1. This CDR3 contains 16 residues. Germline trimming cut 3 bases from V and 8 bases from J; bases unmatched to any gene: 13. CDR1 is MGHRA, CDR2 YSYEKL, per germline. The CDR3 is CASSQETGSEGDTIYF. The CDR3 DNA reads as TGCGCCAGCAGCCAGGAGACAGGGAGCGAGGGTGACACCATATATTTT.

The chain couples TRBV7-9 to TRBJ2-2, with D possibly TRBD1 on 6 matching bases. The CDR3 runs 16 residues. Looked up from germline, CDR1 is SEHNR and CDR2 is FQNEAQ (reference sequence). V dropped 5 bases and J dropped 1 base, with 14 bases sitting between them. CDR3 region: CASSATTGRNTGELFF. CDR3 coding DNA: TGTGCCAGCAGCGCGACCACAGGGAGGAACACCGGGGAGCTGTTTTTT.

J is TRBJ1-5 and V is TRBV28, with D possibly matching TRBD1 (6 bases). The CDR3 covers 13 residues. V lost 3 bases, J lost 6 bases, and 9 bases lay in between. CDR1 is MDHEN, CDR2 SYDVKM, per germline. CDR3: CASSFNRVQPQHF. The CDR3 coding sequence is TGTGCCAGCAGTTTTAACAGGGTTCAGCCCCAGCATTTT.

The chain recombines TRBV5-1 with TRBJ2-7, with D tentatively TRBD1 (6 bases). V was pared by 6 bases and J by 5 bases, with 15 bases between. CDR3 length: 13 residues. Per germline, CDR1 SGHRS and CDR2 YFSETQ. The CDR3 reads CASTQTGNDEQYF. CDR3 nucleotides: TGCGCCAGCACCCAGACAGGTAACGACGAGCAGTACTTC.

The chain uses TRBV7-6 and TRBJ2-7, with 13 bases matching TRBD2. This CDR3 spans 17 amino acids. The germline CDR1 and CDR2 sequences are SGHVS and FNYEAQ. With 1 base clipped from V and 2 bases from J, the junction kept 5 bases outside the gene matches. CDR3 nucleotide sequence: TGTGCCAGCAGCTTAGATGATGGGACTAGCGGGACCTACGAGCAGTACTTC. Its translation: CASSLDDGTSGTYEQYF.

This rearrangement joins TRBV5-1 to TRBJ2-3; D gene uncertain. From germline, CDR1 is SGHRS and CDR2 YFSETQ. The CDR3 length is 14 residues. V was cut by 1 base and J by 2 bases, with 8 bases left in between. This CDR3 reads CASSLFQPTDTQYF. In DNA form, the CDR3 reads TGCGCCAGCAGCTTGTTTCAGCCCACAGATACGCAGTATTTT.

Only one count was recorded for this clone. The rearrangement uses TRBV27 and TRBJ2-1; no clear D. The length of the CDR3 is 13 residues. From germline, CDR1 is MNHEY and CDR2 SMNVEV (reference sequence). Trimming removed 0 bases at V and 10 bases at J, with 10 bases between. This chain's CDR3 is CASSLSALYEQFF. Written as DNA, the CDR3 is TGTGCCAGCAGTTTATCGGCCCTCTACGAGCAGTTCTTC.

The chain employs TRBV19 and TRBJ1-1, with 8 bases matching TRBD1. This CDR3 comprises 14 residues. The V and J ends lost 8 bases and 4 bases, in that order; junction bases with no gene match: 9. CDR1 and CDR2 (germline): LNHDA, SQIVND (reference sequence). Here the CDR3 DNA reads TGTGCCAGTCTCCTTGGACAGGGTATCACTGAAGCTTTCTTT. Its protein is CASLLGQGITEAFF.

This clone was observed a few times. This sequence joins TRBV29-1 and TRBJ2-7, with 9 bases matching TRBD2. There are 14 residues in the CDR3. The V segment lost 3 bases and the J segment 5 bases; nucleotides outside the gene matches: 8. Germline values: CDR1 SQVTM, CDR2 ANQGSEA. CDR3 sequence: CSVDSGTSYHEQYF. The DNA of the CDR3 is TGCAGCGTTGATTCCGGGACTAGCTACCACGAGCAGTACTTC.

The V gene is TRBV6-1, the J gene TRBJ2-1; D gene ambiguous. V was trimmed by 6 bases and J by 4 bases, leaving 16 bases between them. Germline V gives CDR1 MNHNS, CDR2 SASEGT. This CDR3 comprises 15 residues. The CDR3 here is CASRDVGLGYNEQFF. The DNA for the CDR3 is TGTGCCAGCAGAGACGTCGGGTTGGGATACAATGAGCAGTTCTTC.

This chain connects TRBV7-6 to TRBJ2-5, with D tentatively TRBD2 (5 bases). The J call may be faulty, since TRBJ2-7 better matches the DNA end. This CDR3 has 13 amino acids. CDR1 is SGHVS, CDR2 FNYEAQ, per germline. As DNA, the CDR3 is TGTGCCAGCAGCCGGACTGGTGGGTACGAGCAGTACTTC. Residues: CASSRTGGYEQYF.

This chain joins TRBV15 and TRBJ2-7; D possibly corresponds to TRBD2 (6 bases). Germline-derived CDR1 and CDR2 are LNHNV and YYDKDF (reference sequence). The CDR3 extends over 16 amino acids. Trimming stripped 0 bases from V and 0 bases from J, with 12 bases between. CDR3 in amino acids: CATSRDLASYSYEQYF. The DNA for the CDR3 is TGTGCCACCAGCAGAGACCTAGCGAGCTACTCCTACGAGCAGTACTTC. The whole variable domain, remainder taken from reference TRBV15 and TRBJ2-7, is DAMVIQNPRYQVTQFGKPVTLSCSQTLNHNVMYWYQQKSSQAPKLLFHYYDKDFNNEADTPDNFQSRRPNTSFCFLDIRSPGLGDTAMYLCATSRDLASYSYEQYFGPGTRLTVT.

The chain couples TRBV6-5 to TRBJ1-1; 10 bases align to TRBD1. V shed 6 bases and J 0 bases; nucleotides not matched to a gene: 4. Germline V gene lookup returns CDR1 MNHEY and CDR2 SVGAGI. CDR3 length: 15 amino acids. CDR3 nucleotide sequence: TGTGCCAGCAGACCGGGACAGGGGATGAACACTGAAGCTTTCTTT. This translates into CASRPGQGMNTEAFF.

The chain carries TRBV6-1 and TRBJ1-1; TRBD1 matches at 10 bases. The CDR3 is 15 amino acids. V shed 6 bases and J 5 bases; nucleotides not matched to a gene: 9. Germline V gives CDR1 MNHNS, CDR2 SASEGT. The CDR3 is CASSGQGVRGTEAFF. The CDR3 DNA sequence: TGTGCCAGCAGCGGACAGGGGGTGAGAGGTACTGAAGCTTTCTTT.

The gene calls are TRBV15 and TRBJ2-2; 8 bases align to TRBD2. Germline loops: CDR1 LNHNV, CDR2 YYDKDF (reference sequence). V lost 5 bases, J lost 1 base, and 12 bases stayed unmatched. The CDR3 loop spans 18 amino acids. The CDR3 DNA reads TGTGCCACCAGCCCCTGGGCCAGCGGGAGCGAGAACACCGGGGAGCTGTTTTTT. Its translation: CATSPWASGSENTGELFF.

This rearrangement joins TRBV5-6 to TRBJ2-7; the match to TRBD2 covers 9 bases. The germline V gene has CDR1 SGHDT and CDR2 YYEEEE. The length of the CDR3 is 14 residues. Trimming cost V 4 bases and J 0 bases; bases outside gene matches: 2. CDR3 coding DNA: TGTGCCAGCAGCCAGGGACTAGCCTCCTACGAGCAGTACTTC. Translation: CASSQGLASYEQYF.

The CDR3 region is CASSEVGTTASTDTQYF. For the CDR3, the DNA is TGTGCCAGCAGTGAAGTTGGGACAACTGCTAGCACAGATACGCAGTATTTT. V is TRBV6-1 and J is TRBJ2-3; tentative D call: TRBD1 (6 bases). V lost 1 base and J lost 0, with 14 bases in between. The V gene's germline CDR1 is MNHNS and CDR2 SASEGT. The CDR3 spans 17 residues.

The V and J genes are TRBV6-1 and TRBJ1-5; D is uncertain. Germline V lookup: CDR1 MNHNS, CDR2 SASEGT. The V end was cut by 1 base, the J end by 4 bases, with 14 bases between. The CDR3 sequence is 16 residues long. DNA for the CDR3: TGTGCCAGCAGTGAAGTTCTAGGGCGGAGGAATCAGCCCCAGCATTTT. Protein: CASSEVLGRRNQPQHF.

The chain carries TRBV7-9 and TRBJ2-7, with TRBD2 matching over 12 bases. CDR1 and CDR2 (germline): SEHNR, FQNEAQ (reference sequence). Trimming cost V 2 bases and J 2 bases; bases outside gene matches: 4. The CDR3 length is 16 residues. The CDR3 nucleotides are TGTGCCAGCAGCTTAATTTCTAGCGGGAGGGCCTACGAGCAGTACTTC. This gives the protein CASSLISSGRAYEQYF. The variable domain in full, with the rest retrieved from reference TRBV7-9 and TRBJ2-7, is DTGVSQNPRHKITKRGQNVTFRCDPISEHNRLYWYRQTLGQGPEFLTYFQNEAQLEKSRLLSDRFSAERPKGSFSTLEIQRTEQGDSAMYLCASSLISSGRAYEQYFGPGTRLTVT.

V gene TRBV30 combines with J gene TRBJ1-4; 10 nucleotides agree with TRBD1. The CDR3 is made up of 14 amino acids. Germline V gene data show CDR1 as GTSNPN and CDR2 as SVGIG (reference sequence). The V and J ends lost 1 base and 7 bases, in that order; junction bases with no gene match: 3. The CDR3 nucleotides are TGTGCCTGGAGTGCCGACAGGGGGCTTGAAAAACTGTTTTTT. Its protein product is CAWSADRGLEKLFF.

This chain joins TRBV11-2 and TRBJ2-7; TRBD2 matches 11 bases. Germline V gene sequence: CDR1 SGHAT, CDR2 FQNNGV. Trimming took 4 bases from V and 2 from J; bases not matched to a gene: 4. This CDR3 is built from 15 residues. For the CDR3, the DNA is TGTGCCAGCAGCTCCACTAGCGGGGGTACCTACGAGCAGTACTTC. This gives the protein CASSSTSGGTYEQYF.

This rearrangement joins TRBV19 to TRBJ2-7, with 9 bases lining up with TRBD2. Per the germline V gene, CDR1 is LNHDA and CDR2 is SQIVND (reference sequence). The ends lost 3 bases at V and 0 bases at J; junction bases unmatched: 3. The CDR3 has 15 residues. Written as DNA, the CDR3 is TGTGCCAGTAGTATCATTAGCGGGAGCTCCTACGAGCAGTACTTC. Its translation: CASSIISGSSYEQYF.

The J gene is TRBJ1-3, the V gene TRBV7-8; D not certain. The V gene lost 5 bases and the J gene lost 3 bases, with 8 bases spanning the gap. Germline V gene sequence: CDR1 SGHVS, CDR2 FQNEAQ. This CDR3 region has 13 residues. Here the CDR3 reads CASSQGFGNTIYF. CDR3 sequence (DNA): TGTGCCAGCAGCCAAGGATTTGGAAACACCATATATTTT.

For the CDR3, the DNA is TGTGCCAGCAGTTTAACAGGGACAGGGACCTACGAGCAGTACTTC. Translating it yields CASSLTGTGTYEQYF. V is TRBV27 and J is TRBJ2-7, with 9 bases aligning to TRBD1. The CDR3 consists of 15 residues. The ends lost 2 bases at V and 2 bases at J; junction bases unmatched: 4. Germline CDR1 is MNHEY and CDR2 is SMNVEV (reference sequence).